Listed here are 15 T cell receptor beta chains from one sample, sequenced in a study of T cell responses to AZD1222 COVID-19 vaccine. Profiled with immunoSEQ multiplex PCR; TCRdb holds only in-frame clones, not every one. The sample lists approximately 80,000 clones; roughly nine tenths were seen once. Source: peripheral blood, taken on day 0 of AZD1222 vaccination. Receptors originate from an adult in good health.

The chain recombines TRBV5-6 with TRBJ1-1, with D possibly TRBD1 on 5 matching bases. V was pared by 4 bases and J by 5 bases, with 15 bases between. This CDR3 comprises 14 residues. CDR1 is SGHDT and CDR2 is YYEEEE in the germline V gene. The CDR3 region is CASSPPGGGTEAFF. For the CDR3, the DNA is TGTGCCAGCAGCCCGCCGGGCGGGGGTACTGAAGCTTTCTTT.

This chain joins TRBV28 and TRBJ1-3, with D unresolved. This CDR3 has 13 residues. Germline V CDR1 and CDR2: MDHEN, SYDVKM. V lost 5 bases and J 0 bases, leaving 5 bases between the germline ends. The CDR3 region is CASSPISGNTIYF. DNA of the CDR3: TGTGCCAGCAGTCCAATCTCTGGAAACACCATATATTTT.

The chain has TRBV11-2 and TRBJ2-1, with TRBD1 matching 10 bases. Losses at the gene ends were 1 base for V and 4 bases for J; bases not matched to a gene: 4. The CDR3 contains 16 residues. Germline lookup yields CDR1 SGHAT and CDR2 FQNNGV. The CDR3 loop reads CASSLGGQGRYNEQFF. The DNA for the CDR3 is TGTGCCAGCAGCTTAGGGGGACAGGGGAGGTACAATGAGCAGTTCTTC.

The CDR3 loop reads CASSLEAGNYEQYF. CDR3 nucleotides: TGTGCCAGCAGCTTAGAAGCAGGGAACTACGAGCAGTACTTC. The V call is TRBV7-8, the J call TRBJ2-7, with D perhaps TRBD1 (5 bases). V was cut by 1 base and J by 3 bases, with 10 bases left in between. This CDR3 comprises 14 residues. CDR1 and CDR2 from the germline V gene are SGHVS and FQNEAQ.

The chain combines TRBV29-1 with TRBJ2-7; TRBD2 agrees at 14 bases. In germline, CDR1 is SQVTM, CDR2 ANQGSEA. V gave up 6 bases and J gave up 6 bases; unmatched junction bases: 7. This CDR3 contains 14 residues. CDR3 in amino acids: CSVGTSGSLPEQYF. The CDR3 DNA follows: TGCAGCGTGGGGACTAGCGGGAGTTTGCCCGAGCAGTACTTC.

The chain joins TRBV24-1 to TRBJ1-2; D call uncertain. Trimming left V 4 bases short and J 8 bases short, with 10 bases between. This CDR3 comprises 12 residues. Germline CDR1 reads KGHDR; CDR2 reads SFDVKD. The CDR3: CATSDGVGGYTF. For the CDR3, the DNA is TGTGCCACCAGTGACGGGGTGGGAGGCTACACCTTC.

This clone was counted a single time. This rearrangement joins TRBV24-1 to TRBJ2-5, with 16 nucleotides matching TRBD2. Trimming removed 6 bases from V and 5 bases from J; junction bases left unmatched: 17. CDR1 is KGHDR, CDR2 SFDVKD, per germline. The CDR3 spans 20 residues. The CDR3 sequence is CATSSGRTGLAGGPGETQYF. Here the CDR3 DNA reads TGTGCCACCAGTTCAGGACGGACGGGACTAGCGGGAGGGCCAGGGGAGACCCAGTACTTC.

The rearrangement joins TRBV29-1 to TRBJ2-3, with D possibly TRBD1 on 5 matching bases. Germline V gives CDR1 SQVTM, CDR2 ANQGSEA. The CDR3 consists of 12 residues. The germline V and J ends were trimmed by 3 bases and 4 bases, with 8 bases remaining between them. In DNA form, the CDR3 reads TGCAGCGTTGAGCAGGGCCCAGATACGCAGTATTTT. This sequence encodes CSVEQGPDTQYF.

The gene calls are TRBV7-8 and TRBJ2-7; D ambiguous. This CDR3 contains 13 residues. Trimming pared 2 bases from V and 3 bases from J, leaving 8 bases between. Germline lookup yields CDR1 SGHVS and CDR2 FQNEAQ. CDR3 amino acids: CASSLTPNYEQYF. CDR3 DNA: TGTGCCAGCAGCTTAACCCCCAACTACGAGCAGTACTTC.

This chain connects TRBV7-2 to TRBJ1-2, with D unresolved. The CDR3 is 12 residues long. V gave up 5 bases and J gave up 9 bases, with 13 bases separating them. The germline CDR1 and CDR2 sequences are SGHTA and FQGNSA. The CDR3 loop is CASSLLGRRYTF. The CDR3 region has the DNA TGTGCCAGCAGCCTCTTAGGTAGACGCTACACCTTC.

The chain combines TRBV6-5 with TRBJ2-1; TRBD1 or TRBD2 may be the D gene (5 bases each). The CDR3 runs 14 residues. The germline V and J ends were trimmed by 2 bases and 5 bases, with 10 bases remaining between them. Germline CDR1 and CDR2: MNHEY and SVGAGI. The CDR3 region has the DNA TGTGCCAGCAGTTACCGGGACCGGAACAATGAGCAGTTCTTC. Translation gives CASSYRDRNNEQFF.

The chain joins TRBV28 to TRBJ2-5; D unresolved. Germline V lookup: CDR1 MDHEN, CDR2 SYDVKM. Trimming cost V 6 bases and J 0 bases, with 2 bases left between them. This CDR3 spans 11 amino acids. CDR3 residues: CASRYQETQYF. The DNA for the CDR3 is TGTGCCAGCAGATACCAAGAGACCCAGTACTTC.

The genes are TRBV9 and TRBJ2-1, with D uncertain. The CDR3 has 13 amino acids. The V gene lost 3 bases and the J gene lost 3 bases, with 7 bases spanning the gap. The germline gives CDR1 SGDLS, CDR2 YYNGEE. CDR3 region: CASSAGFYNEQFF. CDR3 coding DNA: TGTGCCAGCAGCGCTGGGTTCTACAATGAGCAGTTCTTC.

V usage is TRBV28 and J usage is TRBJ2-5; 9 nucleotides align to TRBD1. The CDR3 extends over 14 amino acids. The V and J ends lost 3 bases and 7 bases, in that order; junction bases with no gene match: 6. The germline gives CDR1 MDHEN, CDR2 SYDVKM. The CDR3 here is CASSLGQGYGTQYF. The CDR3 DNA reads as TGTGCCAGCAGTTTGGGACAGGGTTACGGGACCCAGTACTTC.

The chain carries TRBV28 and TRBJ2-1; possibly TRBD2 for D (7 bases). CDR1 is MDHEN and CDR2 is SYDVKM in the germline V gene. V shed 6 bases and J shed 3 bases, with 15 bases lying between them. The CDR3 runs to 15 residues. The CDR3, as DNA: TGTGCCAGCAGGTCTGGGGGGGCTTACTACAATGAGCAGTTCTTC. The encoded protein is CASRSGGAYYNEQFF.